The 30 T cell receptor beta chains below were found in one sample sequenced in a study of identical twins. TCRdb re-called the 5' RACE reads through MiXCR, storing one row per CDR3 protein. The sample yields roughly 480,000 distinct CDR3 sequences, roughly 26% seen once. The sample also formed part of further work on T cells expressing NK-cell markers.

The sequenced sample was CD4+ T cells sorted from blood. These receptors were taken from a young woman in good health.

Only a few counts were recorded for this clonotype. The genes are TRBV5-1 and TRBJ1-4; D not certain. The CDR3 covers 15 residues. V gave up 0 bases and J gave up 4 bases, with 10 bases separating them. Germline values: CDR1 SGHRS, CDR2 YFSETQ. As DNA, the CDR3 is TGCGCCAGCAGCTTGGGAGTCGGAATTAATGAAAAACTGTTTTTT. This sequence encodes CASSLGVGINEKLFF.

The chain employs TRBV6-1 and TRBJ2-3, with TRBD1 identical over 7 bases. In germline, CDR1 is MNHNS, CDR2 SASEGT. CDR3 length: 16 residues. V lost 6 bases to trimming and J lost 0 bases; unmatched junction nucleotides: 9. In DNA form, the CDR3 reads TGTGCCAGCAGACGGGCACAGGGGTTGAGCACAGATACGCAGTATTTT. It yields the protein CASRRAQGLSTDTQYF.

This clonotype was detected a few times. CDR3 nucleotides: TGCAGTGCTAGACGGGGCGAGCAGTACTTC. This translates into CSARRGEQYF. The chain joins TRBV20-1 to TRBJ2-7, with a tentative D call TRBD2 (5 bases). Trimming pared 2 bases from V and 6 bases from J, leaving 5 bases between. Germline V gene sequence: CDR1 DFQATT, CDR2 SNEGSKA (reference sequence). The length of the CDR3 is 10 residues.

Only a few counts were recorded for this clonotype. The chain combines TRBV5-5 with TRBJ1-3; D ambiguous. CDR3 length: 13 residues. Germline V gene lookup returns CDR1 SGHKS and CDR2 YYEKEE (reference sequence). V lost 0 bases to trimming and J lost 8 bases, with 9 bases between them. The CDR3 is CASSLDSGDTIYF. The DNA for the CDR3 is TGTGCCAGCAGCTTGGATTCCGGGGACACCATATATTTT.

The chain joins TRBV18 to TRBJ2-4; TRBD1 agrees at 10 bases. Per the germline V gene, CDR1 is KGHSH and CDR2 is LQKENI. V lost 4 bases, J lost 6 bases, and 6 bases stayed unmatched. The CDR3 runs 15 residues. CDR3 protein: CASSRPGQGTNIQYF. Written as DNA, the CDR3 is TGTGCCAGCTCACGCCCGGGACAGGGGACAAACATTCAGTACTTC.

The chain uses TRBV20-1 and TRBJ2-1; D may be TRBD2 (5 bases). Germline V lookup: CDR1 DFQATT, CDR2 SNEGSKA (reference sequence). The CDR3 has 13 amino acids. The V gene lost 0 bases and the J gene lost 7 bases, with 10 bases spanning the gap. The CDR3 here is CSARDPGVNEQFF. The CDR3, as DNA: TGCAGTGCTAGAGATCCCGGGGTTAATGAGCAGTTCTTC.

This clonotype was seen a single time. The chain carries TRBV12-3 or TRBV12-4 and TRBJ2-1, with 13 bases lining up with TRBD2. V gave up 6 bases and J gave up 0 bases; unmatched junction bases: 8. The CDR3 loop spans 18 amino acids. The CDR3 nucleotides read TGTGCCAGCAGATACGGACTAGCGGGGGTAAGCTCCTACAATGAGCAGTTCTTC. As protein: CASRYGLAGVSSYNEQFF.

This rearrangement joins TRBV29-1 to TRBJ1-2; no firm D call. Germline-derived CDR1 and CDR2 are SQVTM and ANQGSEA. The length of the CDR3 is 11 residues. The V end lost 4 bases, the J end lost 7 bases, and 10 bases lay between the germline ends. Here the CDR3 DNA reads TGCAGCGTTGCCGGGGTCAGTGGCTACACCTTC. Its protein product is CSVAGVSGYTF.

This clonotype was picked up a small number of times. V and J are TRBV4-3 and TRBJ2-7; a possible D gene is TRBD2 (6 bases). Trimming took 0 bases from V and 3 from J, leaving 24 bases between them. Germline assignment: CDR1 LGHNA and CDR2 YSLEER. This CDR3 spans 19 amino acids. CDR3 DNA: TGCGCCAGCAGCCAAGATTGGAGGGCATTGGTTGGGTTTTACTACGAGCAGTACTTC. Protein: CASSQDWRALVGFYYEQYF.

This clonotype was observed a few times. The chain combines TRBV7-9 with TRBJ2-1, with 10 bases that match TRBD2. J gave up 4 bases and V 1 base, and 1 base lay outside the gene matches. The CDR3 totals 15 residues. In germline, CDR1 is SEHNR, CDR2 FQNEAQ (reference sequence). CDR3 loop: CASSLVGLAYNEQFF. CDR3 coding DNA: TGTGCCAGCAGCTTAGTGGGACTAGCGTACAATGAGCAGTTCTTC.

The table lists this clonotype with a few counts. The rearrangement uses TRBV10-3 and TRBJ2-7; D might be TRBD2 (5 bases). This CDR3 comprises 13 residues. Germline loops: CDR1 ENHRY, CDR2 SYGVKD. V gave up 4 bases and J gave up 3 bases, with 10 bases separating them. CDR3 DNA sequence: TGTGCCATCAGTGCGGTCAGCGGCTACGAGCAGTACTTC. It is translated as CAISAVSGYEQYF.

V gene TRBV12-3 or TRBV12-4 combines with J gene TRBJ1-2; 8 positions match TRBD1. With V trimmed by 1 base and J by 4 bases, 2 bases remained unmatched. This CDR3 is built from 14 residues. The CDR3 here is CASSLGTGLYGYTF. The CDR3 DNA follows: TGTGCCAGCAGTTTAGGGACAGGGCTCTATGGCTACACCTTC.

This clonotype was counted only a few times. The chain employs TRBV19 and TRBJ2-1, with D unclear. Trimming left V 4 bases short and J 8 bases short, with 12 bases between. Germline-derived CDR1 and CDR2 are LNHDA and SQIVND (reference sequence). The CDR3 runs 13 residues. The CDR3 DNA sequence: TGTGCCAGTAGTAAAACTGGGTTTGATGAGCAGTTCTTC. Its translation is CASSKTGFDEQFF.

This clonotype was seen a few times. The chain is built from TRBV5-6 and TRBJ2-1; 7 nucleotides agree with TRBD2. This CDR3 is 13 amino acids long. The germline V gene has CDR1 SGHDT and CDR2 YYEEEE. Trimming cost V 0 bases and J 9 bases; bases outside gene matches: 3. The CDR3 DNA reads as TGTGCCAGCAGCTTGGTAGTAGCGGGTGAGCAGTTCTTC. This translates into CASSLVVAGEQFF.

The rearrangement uses TRBV12-3 or TRBV12-4 and TRBJ1-1, with D tentatively TRBD1 (5 bases). The ends were cut back, 2 bases at V and 8 bases at J, with 12 bases in the middle. The CDR3 is made up of 13 amino acids. The CDR3 nucleotides read TGTGCCAGCAGTTTAAGGTCAGGGATCGAAGCTTTCTTT. Translated, it gives CASSLRSGIEAFF.

This clonotype was observed at least ten times. The chain combines TRBV6-2 or TRBV6-3 with TRBJ2-5, with D hard to call. V lost 6 bases, J lost 5 bases, and 4 bases lay in between. The germline V gene has CDR1 MNHEY and CDR2 SVGEGT. CDR3 length equals 10 residues. CDR3 nucleotides: TGTGCCAGCAGGAGGGAGACCCAGTACTTC. Its protein is CASRRETQYF.

The gene calls are TRBV20-1 and TRBJ2-3; 7 nucleotides agree with TRBD2. V lost 3 bases and J lost 5; bases outside the gene matches: 8. The germline V gene encodes CDR1 DFQATT and CDR2 SNEGSKA (reference sequence). This CDR3 region has 14 residues. CDR3 coding DNA: TGCAGTGCTAGGGGGCTAGCGGATAGAGATACGCAGTATTTT. This sequence encodes CSARGLADRDTQYF.

V usage is TRBV29-1 and J usage is TRBJ2-5, with TRBD1 matching 7 bases. This CDR3 region has 14 residues. Germline trimming cut 7 bases from V and 5 bases from J; bases unmatched to any gene: 13. The germline V gene encodes CDR1 SQVTM and CDR2 ANQGSEA. CDR3 bases: TGCAGCGGGAAAGAGGGGGCTCTTCGGGAGACCCAGTACTTC. It yields the protein CSGKEGALRETQYF.

This chain links TRBV6-2 or TRBV6-3 with TRBJ2-7; weak D call: TRBD2 (6 bases). CDR1 MNHEY and CDR2 SVGEGT come from the germline V gene. With 7 bases removed from V and 5 bases from J, the gap between germline ends came to 18 bases. This CDR3 region has 14 residues. The DNA of the CDR3 is TGTGCCAGCATCCCCGGAGGGAGCGGCCACGAGCAGTACTTC. Protein sequence: CASIPGGSGHEQYF.

The J gene is TRBJ2-1, the V gene TRBV4-3, with TRBD2 identical over 8 bases. With 0 bases clipped from V and 2 bases from J, the junction kept 3 bases outside the gene matches. This CDR3 has 16 amino acids. Germline V lookup: CDR1 LGHNA, CDR2 YSLEER. The CDR3 is CASSQDLGRAYNEQFF. CDR3 DNA sequence: TGCGCCAGCAGCCAAGATCTCGGGAGGGCCTACAATGAGCAGTTCTTC.

V usage is TRBV7-3 and J usage is TRBJ2-6; the D is unclear. V shed 3 bases and J shed 0 bases, with 6 bases lying between them. Germline CDR1 is SGHTA and CDR2 is FQGTGA. This CDR3 is 15 amino acids long. CDR3 bases: TGTGCCAGCAGCTTCTATAGCTCTGGGGCCAACGTCCTGACTTTC. Its protein is CASSFYSSGANVLTF.

The chain has TRBV5-5 and TRBJ2-2, with D uncertain. V was cut by 6 bases and J by 4 bases, with 13 bases left in between. Germline CDR1 reads SGHKS; CDR2 reads YYEKEE (reference sequence). This CDR3 is 14 amino acids long. The CDR3: CASTLSGGTGELFF. The CDR3 DNA sequence: TGTGCCAGCACCCTAAGTGGTGGCACCGGGGAGCTGTTTTTT. The entire variable domain, with the rest obtained from reference TRBV5-5 and TRBJ2-2, is as follows: DAGVTQSPTHLIKTRGQQVTLRCSPISGHKSVSWYQQVLGQGPQFIFQYYEKEERGRGNFPDRFSARQFPNYSSELNVNALLLGDSALYLCASTLSGGTGELFFGEGSRLTVL.

This clonotype appeared a few times. The chain employs TRBV4-2 and TRBJ1-1; D uncertain. The CDR3 runs 15 residues. Germline V CDR1 and CDR2: LGHNA, YNFKEQ. V lost 0 bases to trimming and J lost 2 bases, with 10 bases between them. The CDR3 DNA reads as TGTGCCAGCAGCCAAGAGCAAAGAGTTAACACTGAAGCTTTCTTT. This sequence encodes CASSQEQRVNTEAFF.

This clonotype came up a few times. The rearrangement uses TRBV11-2 and TRBJ1-2, with unresolved D. The germline gives CDR1 SGHAT, CDR2 FQNNGV. Between the trimmed V and J ends, which lost 6 bases and 4 bases, there was a span of 6 bases. The CDR3 loop spans 11 amino acids. CDR3 region: CASRLGYGYTF. The DNA for the CDR3 is TGTGCCAGCAGACTTGGCTATGGCTACACCTTC. Full variable domain (missing parts from reference TRBV11-2 and TRBJ1-2): EAGVAQSPRYKIIEKRQSVAFWCNPISGHATLYWYQQILGQGPKLLIQFQNNGVVDDSQLPKDRFSAERLKGVDSTLKIQPAKLEDSAVYLCASRLGYGYTFGSGTRLTVV.

V is TRBV2 and J is TRBJ2-2, with unresolved D. CDR3 length: 14 amino acids. Trimming shortened V by 6 bases and J by 4 bases, and 12 bases separated the two germline ends. CDR1 SNHLY and CDR2 FYNNEI come from the germline V gene. CDR3 in amino acids: CASSSRQFTGELFF. The CDR3 bases are TGTGCCAGCAGCTCCCGGCAGTTCACCGGGGAGCTGTTTTTT.

This clonotype was observed a handful of times. The V gene is TRBV3-1, the J gene TRBJ2-7, with D uncertain. The CDR3 has 13 amino acids. Germline lookup yields CDR1 LGHDT and CDR2 YNNKEL (reference sequence). The V end lost 1 base, the J end lost 0 bases, and 4 bases lay between the germline ends. The CDR3: CASSQGYSYEQYF. The CDR3 DNA is TGTGCCAGCAGCCAAGGGTACTCCTACGAGCAGTACTTC.

The chain is built from TRBV6-2 or TRBV6-3 and TRBJ2-2; maybe TRBD2 (5 bases). V was clipped by 8 bases and J by 1 base, with 11 bases between them. The CDR3 consists of 14 residues. The germline V gene encodes CDR1 MNHEY and CDR2 SVGEGT. The CDR3 here is CASVIRGNTGELFF. CDR3 in DNA: TGTGCCAGCGTGATTCGGGGGAACACCGGGGAGCTGTTTTTT.

This clonotype was seen more than once but under ten times. V usage is TRBV5-1 and J usage is TRBJ1-6; D is uncertain. The CDR3 has 14 amino acids. Looked up from germline, CDR1 is SGHRS and CDR2 is YFSETQ. Trimming removed 5 bases from V and 5 bases from J, with 11 bases in between. The CDR3 here is CASRSGWDNSPLHF. CDR3 DNA sequence: TGCGCCAGCAGGTCCGGGTGGGATAATTCACCCCTCCACTTT.

This clonotype was seen more than once but under ten times. The V call is TRBV20-1, the J call TRBJ2-5; 10 bases align to TRBD2. Germline V CDR1 and CDR2: DFQATT, SNEGSKA (reference sequence). CDR3 length: 18 amino acids. After removal of 3 bases from V and 0 bases from J, the junction contained 13 bases not matched to a gene. The CDR3 loop is CSARPSGGHFDYQETQYF. The CDR3 coding sequence is TGCAGTGCTAGGCCTAGCGGGGGCCACTTTGATTACCAAGAGACCCAGTACTTC.

The chain links TRBV12-3 or TRBV12-4 to TRBJ2-1; 8 nucleotides agree with TRBD2. There are 14 residues in the CDR3. V lost 5 bases to trimming and J lost 8 bases; unmatched junction nucleotides: 8. The chain's CDR3 is CASSRGTRLDEQFF. DNA for the CDR3: TGTGCCAGCAGTCGCGGGACTAGGCTGGATGAGCAGTTCTTC.